This TCR beta chain was sequenced in a study of cytomegalovirus exposure and HLA in healthy donors (dated by TCRdb to 2016 to 2017). In terms of the full investigation: According to an earlier analysis of several hundred of the donors, about 170 million T cells yielded roughly 110 million unique TCR beta sequences and about 300 Gb of sequence data. Roughly 300 gigabases of sequencing data and tens of millions of unique TCR sequences were included in an early release covering several hundred HLA-typed donors. The genetic ancestry cluster associated with self-reported Caucasian donors included over 65% of the roughly 380 genotyped donors. The study was designed to test whether signatures of past pathogen exposure could be identified by cataloging public T cell receptors. Using immunosequencing, the study profiled T cell repertoires from about 650 subjects and related those repertoires to cytomegalovirus serostatus. A separate validation cohort of 100 to 150 different subjects was used in addition to the approximately 700-subject first cohort. To predict cytomegalovirus infection status, the study combined high-throughput TCR immunosequencing, statistical association of individual TCRs with disease status, and machine learning. To study patterns of TCR occurrence, a later analysis re-analyzed previously published TCR beta repertoires from more than 550 donors and added high-resolution HLA genotyping. In the later analysis, no new phenotypic data were used to find candidate immune exposures; instead, reliance was placed on TCR beta sequences and their occurrence across donors. An earlier analysis of 587 of the donors applied high-throughput TCR beta sequencing to assess whether each TCR beta V gene segment acted as functional or pseudogenic. Donor age, sex, ethnicity and CMV serostatus were compiled alongside the repertoire data. A later genetic analysis took genome-wide SNP genotypes for about 65% of the 666 donors and used that subset as a discovery cohort. Every discovery cohort repertoire had been produced on one sequencing platform. Class I and class II HLA loci were covered by the typing at four-digit resolution. Typing coverage varied by locus: roughly 620-640 donors for A, B, C, DRB1 and DQB1; 522 for DQA1; around 610 for DPA1; 450 to 480 for DPB1. Four or five DR-DQ haplotypes were treated as single units for association and clustering because of strong linkage in the cohort. Across some 400 genotyped donors of the cohort, an average of approximately 240,000 unique TCR beta nucleotide sequences per donor were sequenced, and approximately 17% of those sequences were non-productive.

The protocol used for the library was the immunoSEQ multiplex PCR assay. For the multiplex PCR, a mixture combining 60 forward primers for TCR Vbeta segments and 13 reverse primers for TCR Jbeta segments was used. A multiplex PCR assay on genomic DNA amplified the CDR3 region of rearranged TCR beta genes. Amplified TCR beta libraries were sequenced as 87-base-pair reads on the Illumina HiSeq System. The source study handled its data this way. A later analysis tallied roughly 78 million unique TCR beta chains across the 666 repertoires, and approximately 12 million of those chains were shared by two or more donors. A nearest-neighbor algorithm error-corrected the raw reads and collapsed the reads into unique sequences, merging closely related sequences to remove PCR and sequencing errors. To assign V, D and J gene segments, CDR3 sequences were aligned to IMGT reference sequences. For a sequence to be retained, at least a six-nucleotide match to both a V gene segment and a J gene segment was required. Rearrangements were classified as productive when the CDR3 lacked stop codons and remained in frame with V and J, and all other rearrangements were classified as non-productive. Following IMGT convention, CDR3 was defined as the stretch from the second conserved V-encoded cysteine up to the conserved J-encoded phenylalanine. The earlier analysis of about 590 of the donors excluded sequences that lacked an unambiguous match to a single V gene segment. An earlier analysis of a few hundred of the donors classified V segments as functional when productive rearrangements were above 56.7% and as segregating when the standard deviation between donors was above 5%. A statistical classification framework was built to diagnose cytomegalovirus status from the catalog of TCR beta chain sequences. V and J gene assignment, in a later analysis, came from comparing TCR nucleotide sequences with IMGT/GENE-DB human TR gene sequences. A later analysis assigned CDR3 sequences and most-parsimonious VDJ recombination scenarios with the TCRdist pipeline. In a later analysis, every TCR beta chain was defined by the combination of its CDR3 amino acid sequence and its V-gene family, and reads without a unique V-gene family were dropped. In a later analysis, approximately 640 highly shared, low-generation-probability nucleotide sequences were removed to address suspected cross-contamination and a sequencing artifact. For each public chain, a later analysis derived a clonal expansion index from normalized ranks of inferred template counts within each repertoire. A later analysis computed generation probabilities with a VDJ recombination model fitted to out-of-frame rearrangements, and checked the results against IGoR. Hypergeometric tests were used in a later analysis to score TCR-TCR, TCR-HLA and TCR-CMV co-occurrence, with a repertoire-size bias correction applied to the TCR pairs. In a later analysis, false discovery rates were estimated by permuting HLA or CMV assignments 20 times. In a later analysis, co-occurring TCRs were grouped using DBSCAN, and TCRdist sequence similarity was added for clustering within HLA-allele-positive subsets. Repertoires with fewer than 30,000 or more than 120,000 public chains were left out of co-occurrence clustering, as were five repertoires with anomalous nucleotide sharing. Imported from immuneACCESS, the table was reduced by TCRdb to in-frame sequences with V and J called. These copies leave out some clones; in studies compared against another copy, an unresolved V gene accounts for under half, and the cause of the remainder is not known. Clone size and the V and J calls come from that table; the DNA yielded D and trimming. The sample yields approximately 100,000 clones; less than 85% were counted once. The ten largest clones add up to over 7% of the sample.

What the research found in general, with its limitations: This cohort had only TCR beta chains sequenced, and the lack of alpha or paired-chain data limited which features could be detected. It was suggested by the authors that the approach could potentially be generalized to other disease states and immunological phenotypes. In a later genetic analysis, a missense DCLRE1C variant was associated with V-gene and J-gene trimming of TCR beta chains, and the association was replicated in an independent cohort. A later analysis associated 16,951 TCR beta sequences with specific HLA alleles at a false discovery rate of 0.05. The sequencing pipeline was judged likely to have produced a cluster of highly shared sequence variants as a technical artifact. The earlier analysis of 450 to 700 of the donors excluded some 15 rarely observed V segments, including chromosome 9 orphons, because counts were too low. Most TCR sequences were seen in very few donors, while some public TCRs were found in many individuals. Because some donors lacked HLA typing at each locus, the association tests relied only on the typed subset. Correlated functional status among segregating V segments might reflect linkage disequilibrium, but an unknown experimental factor could not be ruled out. In a later analysis, HLA-associated TCR beta chains showed more clonal expansion and lower generation probabilities than non-associated chains that were equally common. Several of the top co-occurrence clusters appeared to be linked to parvovirus B19, influenza, CMV and Epstein-Barr virus, according to a later analysis. Roughly uniform sequencing depth across donors was assumed in presence/absence analyses, although this assumption may not hold. Strong co-occurrence of HLA alleles, especially DR and DQ, made assigning TCR associations to individual alleles difficult. CMV serostatus was the only immune exposure information available for the cohort. In a later analysis, most CMV-associated TCR beta chains were found to appear HLA-restricted, with HLA associations seemingly driven largely by CMV exposure. Compared with the approximately 600-donor mean, donors in an Asian-associated ancestry cluster had fewer N-insertions in productive TCRs, according to a later genetic analysis. The 87-base-pair reads could not distinguish some IMGT-functional V segments, including TRBV6-2 and TRBV6-3, so those segments were excluded. The study listed 164 TCR beta chains as associated with cytomegalovirus. In an earlier analysis of fewer than 750 of the donors, most TCR beta V segments were observed in productive rearrangements about 90% or about 30% of the time, broadly matching IMGT annotations. The classifier was reported to diagnose cytomegalovirus status with high specificity and sensitivity in both the original cohort and the validation cohort. A few of the identified cytomegalovirus-associated TCR beta chains were confirmed in vitro to be specific for cytomegalovirus antigens. A later analysis found that TCR association rates varied across HLA loci, with DRB1 alleles showing the most associated TCRs and HLA-C alleles the fewest. A further reported finding was that TCR beta sequences accurately predicted the HLA-A and HLA-B alleles for most subjects in the first cohort.

V ends up 7 bases short and J 4 bases short, with an unmatched junction base count of 10. The CDR3, from cysteine to phenylalanine, totals 15 residues. The read is trimmed to its CDR3 DNA, 45 bases read in frame from base 1. In the germline V gene (reference sequence), CDR1 corresponds to LNHDA and CDR2 to SQIVND. A word on this clone: Which antigen it targets is not known. No base quality information exists; no much larger clone differs at one position.

In total, 500 to 700 healthy bone marrow donors made up the cohort. At the time of sampling, every cohort member was nominally healthy, though immune exposures that went unrecorded were likely present. The donor was CMV seropositive and was included in the group of 250 to 300 seropositive cohort members. A peripheral blood sample was collected from each donor, and TCR beta sequencing was performed on peripheral blood mononuclear cells. Genomic DNA was extracted from the blood cell samples with the Qiagen DNeasy Blood Extraction Kit. This receptor was obtained from a man aged 35 to 55 in good health and CMV-seropositive. Sequenced material: PBMCs. The sequence is built from TRBV19 and TRBJ1-5; 7 bases in the middle match TRBD1. The CDR3 protein sequence reads: CASTLGGTINQPQHF. The DNA reads as follows: TGTGCCAGTACCCTAGGGGGCACGATAAATCAGCCCCAGCATTTT.